One sample yielded the 32 T cell receptor beta chains listed below, sequenced in a study of T cell responses to AZD1222 COVID-19 vaccine. Some clones are missing from TCRdb's copy, which holds only in-frame ones; the method was immunoSEQ multiplex PCR. Among tens of thousands of clones, roughly nine tenths were seen once, and the ten largest hold less than 4%. The sequencing used peripheral blood, collected 28 days after the second AZD1222 dose. These receptors all come from an adult who received the AZD1222 COVID-19 vaccine.

This chain connects TRBV5-1 to TRBJ2-2; D is possibly TRBD1 (5 bases). This CDR3 contains 16 residues. V lost 0 bases and J 5 bases, leaving 14 bases between the germline ends. Germline CDR1 SGHRS, CDR2 YFSETQ. The CDR3 nucleotides read TGCGCCAGCAGCTTGGTTGGGCAGGGTAGGACCGGGGAGCTGTTTTTT. It translates to CASSLVGQGRTGELFF.

The CDR3 nucleotides read TGTGCCAGCAGTTTAGGCGGTAGGGGAGGCTATGGCTACACCTTC. It encodes CASSLGGRGGYGYTF. V usage is TRBV27 and J usage is TRBJ1-2, with a tentative D call TRBD1 (5 bases). The germline V and J ends were trimmed by 2 bases and 4 bases, with 14 bases remaining between them. Germline V gene data show CDR1 as MNHEY and CDR2 as SMNVEV (reference sequence). CDR3 length equals 15 residues.

The CDR3 DNA reads as TGTGCCAGCAGTTACGGGGGACAGGGGCTCAGCTATGGCTACACCTTC. Amino acids: CASSYGGQGLSYGYTF. The chain couples TRBV6-2 or TRBV6-3 to TRBJ1-2, with 10 nucleotides matching TRBD1. CDR3 size: 16 residues. After removal of 2 bases from V and 4 bases from J, the junction contained 7 bases not matched to a gene. Germline lookup yields CDR1 MNHEY and CDR2 SVGEGT.

CDR3 residues: CASSESEAGQGEAFF. DNA for the CDR3: TGTGCCAGCAGTGAATCTGAAGCGGGTCAGGGCGAAGCTTTCTTT. The chain employs TRBV2 and TRBJ1-1; D perhaps matches TRBD1 (5 bases). Germline V gene lookup returns CDR1 SNHLY and CDR2 FYNNEI. Between the trimmed V and J ends, which lost 2 bases and 8 bases, there was a span of 18 bases. CDR3 length equals 15 residues.

This clone was recorded a few times. The chain recombines TRBV5-1 with TRBJ1-2, with D uncertain. Germline V gene data show CDR1 as SGHRS and CDR2 as YFSETQ. CDR3 length: 12 amino acids. V was pared by 6 bases and J by 3 bases, with 9 bases between. CDR3 protein: CASIFMDYGYTF. CDR3 coding DNA: TGCGCCAGCATTTTTATGGACTATGGCTACACCTTC.

The CDR3 sequence: CSASRGSETQYF. The CDR3 nucleotides read TGCAGTGCTAGTCGGGGTTCGGAGACCCAGTACTTC. The gene calls are TRBV20-1 and TRBJ2-5, with D possibly being TRBD2 (5 bases). V was clipped by 3 bases and J by 5 bases, with 10 bases between them. This CDR3 has 12 residues. CDR1 DFQATT and CDR2 SNEGSKA come from the germline V gene (reference sequence).

The rearrangement joins TRBV12-3 or TRBV12-4 to TRBJ2-7, with no clear D. Deletions cut 8 bases from V and 3 bases from J, with 14 bases between. This CDR3 is built from 13 residues. CDR3 nucleotide sequence: TGTGCCAGCGGGTGGGGATATGGCTACGAGCAGTACTTC. Translated: CASGWGYGYEQYF.

The chain uses TRBV6-5 and TRBJ2-4, with 9 positions matching TRBD2. The J segment lost 4 bases and the V segment lost 4 bases, leaving 2 bases of the junction unmatched. Germline V lookup: CDR1 MNHEY, CDR2 SVGAGI. This CDR3 has 14 residues. The CDR3 region is CASSFTSGKNIQYF. As DNA, the CDR3 is TGTGCCAGCAGTTTTACTAGCGGGAAAAACATTCAGTACTTC.

V gene TRBV9 combines with J gene TRBJ2-7; D unresolved. CDR3 size: 14 residues. Germline V lookup: CDR1 SGDLS, CDR2 YYNGEE. V was pared by 4 bases and J by 2 bases, with 13 bases between. The CDR3 bases are TGTGCCAGCAGCCCACAAGGTGGGCCCTACGAGCAGTACTTC. Residues: CASSPQGGPYEQYF.

This chain uses TRBV7-2 with TRBJ2-1, with 7 bases that match TRBD1. In germline, CDR1 is SGHTA, CDR2 FQGNSA. The CDR3 loop spans 14 amino acids. The V and J ends lost 4 bases and 8 bases, in that order; junction bases with no gene match: 8. This CDR3 reads CASSSTQGYDEQFF. CDR3 DNA sequence: TGTGCCAGCAGCTCCACACAGGGGTATGATGAGCAGTTCTTC.

This rearrangement joins TRBV7-9 to TRBJ2-3; 8 bases are shared with TRBD2. Germline V gene data show CDR1 as SEHNR and CDR2 as FQNEAQ (reference sequence). The CDR3 is made up of 14 amino acids. Trimming at V came to 8 bases and at J to 2 bases, leaving 6 bases not matched to a gene. In DNA, the CDR3 is TGTGCCAGCCTCAGCGGGGGTTCCACAGATACGCAGTATTTT. Amino acid sequence: CASLSGGSTDTQYF.

The chain uses TRBV3-1 (or the pseudogene TRBV3-2) and TRBJ1-3, with D possibly matching TRBD1 (6 bases). Trimming shortened V by 1 base and J by 3 bases, and 10 bases separated the two germline ends. Germline V CDR1 and CDR2: LGHDT, YNNKEL (reference sequence). CDR3 length equals 15 residues. The CDR3 reads CASSQGAGVGNTIYF. The CDR3 nucleotides are TGTGCCAGCAGCCAAGGCGCAGGGGTTGGAAACACCATATATTTT.

The genes are TRBV6-5 and TRBJ2-5; 7 bases fit TRBD2. The V segment lost 7 bases and the J segment 4 bases; nucleotides outside the gene matches: 9. Per germline, CDR1 MNHEY and CDR2 SVGAGI. This CDR3 is 14 amino acids long. CDR3 sequence reads: CASTPGGGVETQYF. CDR3 coding DNA: TGTGCCAGCACTCCGGGAGGAGGGGTAGAGACCCAGTACTTC.

The chain combines TRBV19 with TRBJ1-4; 7 bases align to TRBD1. V was pared by 4 bases and J by 5 bases, with 7 bases of the junction left unmatched. The length of the CDR3 is 15 residues. Germline V gene sequence: CDR1 LNHDA, CDR2 SQIVND (reference sequence). The CDR3 reads CASSRRQGGNEKLFF. The CDR3 region has the DNA TGTGCCAGTAGTAGGCGACAGGGCGGAAATGAAAAACTGTTTTTT.

CDR3 in amino acids: CASSKDRGNYGYTF. CDR3 sequence (DNA): TGTGCCAGCAGTAAGGACAGGGGAAACTATGGCTACACCTTC. The chain joins TRBV6-5 to TRBJ1-2, with 9 bases identical to TRBD1. The V segment lost 5 bases and the J segment 2 bases; nucleotides outside the gene matches: 3. Germline V gene sequence: CDR1 MNHEY, CDR2 SVGAGI. The CDR3 is made up of 14 amino acids.

The chain joins TRBV2 to TRBJ2-5; possibly TRBD1 or TRBD2 for D (5 bases each). This CDR3 is built from 14 residues. V lost 5 bases, J lost 5 bases, and 15 bases lay in between. Per germline, CDR1 SNHLY and CDR2 FYNNEI. CDR3 in DNA: TGTGCCAGCAGTTTTGGTGGGGGACGGGAGACCCAGTACTTC. Encoded protein: CASSFGGGRETQYF.

The DNA for the CDR3 is TGTGCCAGCGGTAACAGGGGGCCGGATGGCTACACCTTC. Its translation: CASGNRGPDGYTF. The rearrangement links TRBV5-6 to TRBJ1-2; 9 bases are a match to TRBD1. J gave up 6 bases and V 7 bases, and 7 bases lay outside the gene matches. CDR1 and CDR2 (germline): SGHDT, YYEEEE. This CDR3 has 13 amino acids.

This chain links TRBV18 with TRBJ1-2; D unclear. Germline lookup yields CDR1 KGHSH and CDR2 LQKENI. This CDR3 is 13 amino acids long. The V end lost 0 bases, the J end lost 5 bases, and 7 bases lay between the germline ends. The CDR3 bases are TGTGCCAGCTCACCACCGTACGGGTATGGCTACACCTTC. This codes for CASSPPYGYGYTF.

The chain employs TRBV2 and TRBJ1-2; maybe TRBD1 (5 bases). The V gene lost 4 bases and the J gene lost 7 bases, with 13 bases spanning the gap. The CDR3 contains 13 residues. Germline V CDR1 and CDR2: SNHLY, FYNNEI. Here the CDR3 DNA reads TGTGCCAGCAGTGGTGAGGGCGGGGCTGGCTACACCTTC. It specifies CASSGEGGAGYTF.

This rearrangement joins TRBV9 to TRBJ2-5; possibly TRBD2 for D (6 bases). CDR1 SGDLS and CDR2 YYNGEE come from the germline V gene. The CDR3 runs to 15 residues. The V gene lost 2 bases and the J gene lost 0 bases, with 11 bases spanning the gap. The chain's CDR3 is CASSVEGLDQETQYF. The CDR3 nucleotides are TGTGCCAGCAGCGTTGAGGGACTGGACCAAGAGACCCAGTACTTC.

V gene TRBV18 combines with J gene TRBJ2-5; D not resolved. From germline, CDR1 is KGHSH and CDR2 LQKENI. Deletions cut 4 bases from V and 1 base from J, with 13 bases between. The CDR3 is 15 residues long. The CDR3 DNA reads as TGTGCCAGCTCACGGGCGGACCAGTTCCAAGAGACCCAGTACTTC. This translates into CASSRADQFQETQYF. Together with reference TRBV18 and TRBJ2-5, the CDR3 gives the full variable domain: NAGVMQNPRHLVRRRGQEARLRCSPMKGHSHVYWYRQLPEEGLKFMVYLQKENIIDESGMPKERFSAEFPKEGPSILRIQQVVRGDSAAYFCASSRADQFQETQYFGPGTRLLVL.

The chain recombines TRBV5-1 with TRBJ1-4, with D perhaps TRBD1 (6 bases). The CDR3 extends over 16 amino acids. Germline V gene sequence: CDR1 SGHRS, CDR2 YFSETQ. V was trimmed by 4 bases and J by 7 bases, leaving 20 bases between them. CDR3 sequence reads: CASSLTLGGIVEKLFF. Written as DNA, the CDR3 is TGCGCCAGCAGCCTAACTTTAGGGGGGATTGTTGAAAAACTGTTTTTT.

This rearrangement joins TRBV5-4 to TRBJ1-2, with 9 bases aligning to TRBD1. The CDR3 is made up of 16 amino acids. J lost 3 bases, V lost 5 bases, and 11 bases had no gene match. Germline V gene sequence: CDR1 SGHNT, CDR2 YYREEE (reference sequence). The CDR3 nucleotides read TGTGCCAGCAGGCGGGACGGACAGGGGTTGGACTATGGCTACACCTTC. Encoded protein: CASRRDGQGLDYGYTF.

The chain uses TRBV14 and TRBJ1-2, with D unclear. The CDR3 totals 12 residues. The ends were cut back, 1 base at V and 7 bases at J, with 7 bases in the middle. Germline CDR1 SGHDN, CDR2 FVKESK. CDR3 in amino acids: CASSQVWSGYTF. CDR3 nucleotide sequence: TGTGCCAGCAGCCAAGTCTGGTCTGGCTACACCTTC.

The chain is built from TRBV4-2 and TRBJ2-1; D may be TRBD1 or TRBD2 (5 bases each). Trimming took 3 bases from V and 4 from J, leaving 13 bases between them. The CDR3 spans 15 residues. Germline loops: CDR1 LGHNA, CDR2 YNFKEQ. The CDR3 region has the DNA TGTGCCAGCAGCCAGCAGCATGGGGGTTACAATGAGCAGTTCTTC. Translated, it gives CASSQQHGGYNEQFF.

The chain is built from TRBV19 and TRBJ1-1; 7 positions match TRBD1. This CDR3 region has 14 residues. V lost 4 bases to trimming and J lost 4 bases; unmatched junction nucleotides: 6. Germline values: CDR1 LNHDA, CDR2 SQIVND (reference sequence). CDR3 in amino acids: CASSTTGDGTEAFF. CDR3 bases: TGTGCCAGTAGTACCACAGGGGACGGCACTGAAGCTTTCTTT.

This clone has a handful of counts. This chain links TRBV6-4 with TRBJ2-3, with 10 bases aligning to TRBD2. V dropped 3 bases and J dropped 3; count of bases not matched to a gene: 3. Germline values: CDR1 MRHNA, CDR2 SNTAGT. CDR3 length: 15 amino acids. CDR3 sequence: CASSESSGGTDTQYF. CDR3 nucleotide sequence: TGTGCCAGCAGTGAAAGTAGCGGGGGGACAGATACGCAGTATTTT.

CDR3 sequence: CASRTGTYEKLFF. The CDR3 DNA follows: TGTGCCAGCAGAACCGGGACTTATGAAAAACTGTTTTTT. This chain connects TRBV28 to TRBJ1-4; weak D call: TRBD1 (5 bases). The germline CDR1 and CDR2 sequences are MDHEN and SYDVKM. V shed 6 bases and J shed 6 bases, with 11 bases lying between them. This CDR3 is built from 13 residues.

J is TRBJ1-6 and V is TRBV19, with TRBD1 as a possible D gene (6 bases). CDR1 LNHDA and CDR2 SQIVND come from the germline V gene (reference sequence). The CDR3 totals 16 residues. V lost 3 bases, J lost 9 bases, and 18 bases lay in between. The CDR3 loop is CASSMGRGRDTSPLHF. CDR3 in DNA: TGTGCCAGTAGTATGGGCAGGGGAAGGGATACTTCACCCCTCCACTTT. Full variable domain (rest looked up from reference TRBV19 and TRBJ1-6): DGGITQSPKYLFRKEGQNVTLSCEQNLNHDAMYWYRQDPGQGLRLIYYSQIVNDFQKGDIAEGYSVSREKKESFPLTVTSAQKNPTAFYLCASSMGRGRDTSPLHFGNGTRLTVT.

The chain recombines TRBV2 with TRBJ1-2, with 12 bases matching TRBD1. Germline CDR1 is SNHLY and CDR2 is FYNNEI. The junction had 8 bases not matched to a gene; V was cut back by 3 bases and J by 6 bases. The CDR3 has 16 amino acids. CDR3 DNA sequence: TGTGCCAGCAGTGAGCTAAAGGGACAGGGGGCTGATGGCTACACCTTC. Residues: CASSELKGQGADGYTF.

V and J are TRBV19 and TRBJ1-4; a possible D gene is TRBD1 (5 bases). Looked up from germline, CDR1 is LNHDA and CDR2 is SQIVND (reference sequence). Trimming shortened V by 5 bases and J by 0 bases, and 16 bases separated the two germline ends. The CDR3 runs 17 residues. In DNA, the CDR3 is TGTGCCAGTAGTCATTTCGGGGGAGCTTCAACTAATGAAAAACTGTTTTTT. This encodes CASSHFGGASTNEKLFF.

V gene TRBV28 combines with J gene TRBJ1-5; TRBD1 is a possible D gene (5 bases). The CDR3 has 17 residues. Germline-derived CDR1 and CDR2 are MDHEN and SYDVKM. V lost 6 bases to trimming and J lost 6 bases, with 24 bases between them. The CDR3 here is CASSASPSRAKGQPQHF. The CDR3 nucleotides are TGTGCCAGCAGCGCATCTCCGAGCAGGGCGAAGGGTCAGCCCCAGCATTTT.